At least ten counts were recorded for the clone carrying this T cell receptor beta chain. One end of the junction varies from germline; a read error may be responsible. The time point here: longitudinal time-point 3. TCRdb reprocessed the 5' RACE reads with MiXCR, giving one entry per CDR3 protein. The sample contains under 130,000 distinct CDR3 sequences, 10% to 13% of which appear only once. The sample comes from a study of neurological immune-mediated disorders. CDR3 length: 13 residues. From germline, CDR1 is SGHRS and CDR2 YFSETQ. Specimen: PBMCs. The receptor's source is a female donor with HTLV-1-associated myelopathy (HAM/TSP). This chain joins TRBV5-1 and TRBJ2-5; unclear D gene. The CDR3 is CASSLGVRETQYF. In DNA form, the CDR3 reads TGTGCCAGCAGCTTAGGAGTTCGAGAGACCCAGTACTTC.